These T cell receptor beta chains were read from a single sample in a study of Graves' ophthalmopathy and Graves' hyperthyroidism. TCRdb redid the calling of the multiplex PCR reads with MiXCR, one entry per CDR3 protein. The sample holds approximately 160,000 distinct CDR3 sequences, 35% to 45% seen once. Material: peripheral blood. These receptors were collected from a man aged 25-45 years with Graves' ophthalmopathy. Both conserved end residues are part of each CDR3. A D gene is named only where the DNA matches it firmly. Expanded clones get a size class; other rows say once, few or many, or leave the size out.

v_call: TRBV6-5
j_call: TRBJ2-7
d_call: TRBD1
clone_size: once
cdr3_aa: CASSSPGQGRYEQYF
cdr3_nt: TGTGCCAGCAGTTCGCCGGGACAGGGCCGCTACGAGCAGTACTTC

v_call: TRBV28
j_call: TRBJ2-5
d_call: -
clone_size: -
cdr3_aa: CASSPRTSRTQYF
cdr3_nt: TGTGCCAGCAGTCCCCGGACCTCGCGAACCCAGTACTTC

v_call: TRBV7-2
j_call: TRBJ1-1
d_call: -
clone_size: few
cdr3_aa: CASRLVPNTEAFF
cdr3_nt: TGTGCCAGCAGATTGGTCCCGAACACTGAAGCTTTCTTT

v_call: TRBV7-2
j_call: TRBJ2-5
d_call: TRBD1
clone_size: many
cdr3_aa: CASSLVGRGPETQYF
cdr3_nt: TGTGCCAGCAGCTTAGTGGGCAGGGGGCCGGAGACCCAGTACTTC

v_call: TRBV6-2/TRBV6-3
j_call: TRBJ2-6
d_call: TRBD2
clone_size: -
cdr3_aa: CASSYSLAGGSGANVLTF
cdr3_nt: TGTGCCAGCAGTTACTCCCTAGCGGGAGGCTCTGGGGCCAACGTCCTGACTTTC

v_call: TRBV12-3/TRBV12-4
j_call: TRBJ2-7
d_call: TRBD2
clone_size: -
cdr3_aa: CASGKLAVSYEQYF
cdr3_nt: TGTGCCAGCGGTAAACTAGCGGTCTCCTACGAGCAGTACTTC

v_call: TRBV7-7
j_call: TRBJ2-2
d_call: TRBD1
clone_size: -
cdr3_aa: CASSSGQRNTGELFF
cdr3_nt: TGTGCTAGCAGCTCGGGACAGCGGAACACCGGGGAGCTGTTTTTT

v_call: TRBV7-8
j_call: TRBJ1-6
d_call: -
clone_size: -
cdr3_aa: CASSGRGTGNSPLHF
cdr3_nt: TGTGCCAGCAGCGGGAGGGGGACGGGAAATTCACCCCTCCACTTT

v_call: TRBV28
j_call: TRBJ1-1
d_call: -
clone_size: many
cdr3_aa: CASTSSRRTNTEAFF
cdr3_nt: TGTGCCAGCACCTCGAGTAGGAGGACCAACACTGAAGCTTTCTTT

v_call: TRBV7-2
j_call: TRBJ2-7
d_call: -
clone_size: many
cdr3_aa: CASSLEGTRGSYEQYF
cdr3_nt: TGTGCCAGCAGTCTCGAAGGGACACGGGGTTCCTACGAGCAGTACTTC

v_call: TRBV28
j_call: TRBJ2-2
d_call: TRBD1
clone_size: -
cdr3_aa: CASSPSFIRTGRNTGELFF
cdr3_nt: TGTGCCAGCAGTCCATCCTTTATACGGACAGGGAGGAACACCGGGGAGCTGTTTTTT

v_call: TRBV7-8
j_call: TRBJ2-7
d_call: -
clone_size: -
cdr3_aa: CASSSRQWTYEQYF
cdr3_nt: TGTGCCAGCAGCTCCAGACAGTGGACCTACGAGCAGTACTTC

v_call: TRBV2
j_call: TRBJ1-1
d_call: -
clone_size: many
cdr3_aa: CASCWTKGTKAFF
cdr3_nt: TGTGCCAGCTGTTGGACAAAGGGCACTAAAGCTTTCTTT

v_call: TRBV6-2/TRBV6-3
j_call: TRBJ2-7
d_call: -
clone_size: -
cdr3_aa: CASSQDLAGSLSEQYF
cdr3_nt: TGTGCCAGCAGCCAAGATCTGGCCGGGAGTTTATCCGAGCAGTACTTC

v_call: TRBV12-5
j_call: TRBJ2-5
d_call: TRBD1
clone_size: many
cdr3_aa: CASGLSTGEETQYF
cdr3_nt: TGTGCTAGTGGTTTGTCGACAGGGGAAGAGACCCAGTACTTC

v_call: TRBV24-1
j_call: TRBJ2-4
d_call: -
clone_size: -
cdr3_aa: CATSEGDERQYF
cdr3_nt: TGTGCCACCAGTGAAGGGGACGAACGACAGTACTTC

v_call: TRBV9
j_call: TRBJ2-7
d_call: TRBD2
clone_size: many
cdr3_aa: CASSVGTSGGYEQYF
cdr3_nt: TGTGCCAGCAGCGTCGGTACTAGCGGAGGATACGAGCAGTACTTC

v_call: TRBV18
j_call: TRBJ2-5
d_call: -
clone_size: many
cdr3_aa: CASSPPEGRVETQYF
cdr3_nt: TGTGCCAGCTCACCACCGGAGGGAAGGGTGGAGACCCAGTACTTC

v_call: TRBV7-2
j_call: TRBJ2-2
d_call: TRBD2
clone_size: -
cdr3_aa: CASSLQPGRELLF
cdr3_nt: TGTGCCAGCAGCTTACAGCCAGGGAGGGAGCTGCTTTTT

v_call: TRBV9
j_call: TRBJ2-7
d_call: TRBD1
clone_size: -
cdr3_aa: CASSPQTGGGLSEQYF
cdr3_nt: TGTGCCAGCAGCCCTCAGACAGGGGGCGGTTTGAGCGAGCAGTACTTC

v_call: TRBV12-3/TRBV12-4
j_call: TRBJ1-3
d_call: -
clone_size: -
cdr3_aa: CASSLQAISGNTIYF
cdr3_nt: TGTGCCAGCAGCCTACAGGCTATCTCTGGAAACACCATATATTTT

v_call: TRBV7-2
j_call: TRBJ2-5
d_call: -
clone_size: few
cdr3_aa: CASSSGLWGQETQYF
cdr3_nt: TGTGCCAGCAGTTCGGGTTTATGGGGACAAGAGACCCAGTACTTC

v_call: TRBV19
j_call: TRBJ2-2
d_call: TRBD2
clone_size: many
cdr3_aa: CASSPGLAGGPGGELFF
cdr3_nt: TGTGCCAGTAGTCCCGGACTAGCGGGAGGGCCCGGCGGGGAGCTGTTTTTT

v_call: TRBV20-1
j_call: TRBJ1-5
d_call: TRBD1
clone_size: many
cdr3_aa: CSAQTQGHQPQHF
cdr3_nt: TGCAGTGCTCAGACACAGGGGCATCAGCCCCAGCATTTT

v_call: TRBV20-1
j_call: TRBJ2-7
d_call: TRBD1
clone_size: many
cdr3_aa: CSARDDRGSPYEQYF
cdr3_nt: TGCAGTGCTAGAGATGACAGGGGGTCTCCCTACGAGCAGTACTTC

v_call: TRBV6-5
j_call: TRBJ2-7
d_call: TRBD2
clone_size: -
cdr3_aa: CASSYSVVAGGYEQYF
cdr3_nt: TGTGCCAGCAGTTACTCGGTCGTCGCGGGGGGCTACGAGCAGTACTTC

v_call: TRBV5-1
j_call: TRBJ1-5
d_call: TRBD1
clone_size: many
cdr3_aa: CASSPTGGHQPQHF
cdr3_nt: TGCGCCAGCAGCCCCACAGGGGGCCATCAGCCCCAGCATTTT

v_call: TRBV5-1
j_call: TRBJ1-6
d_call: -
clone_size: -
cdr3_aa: CASSFDGGTSPLHF
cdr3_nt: TGCGCCAGCAGCTTCGACGGAGGAACTTCACCCCTCCACTTT

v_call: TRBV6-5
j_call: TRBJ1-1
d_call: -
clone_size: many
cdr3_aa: CAAFRDTEAFF
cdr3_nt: TGTGCCGCCTTCAGAGACACTGAAGCTTTCTTT

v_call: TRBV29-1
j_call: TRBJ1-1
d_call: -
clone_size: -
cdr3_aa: CSVIRVNTEAFF
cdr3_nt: TGCAGCGTAATTAGGGTCAACACTGAAGCTTTCTTT

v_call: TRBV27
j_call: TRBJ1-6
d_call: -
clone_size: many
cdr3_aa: CASSWGSSYNSPLHF
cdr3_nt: TGTGCCAGCAGTTGGGGAAGCTCCTATAATTCACCCCTCCACTTT

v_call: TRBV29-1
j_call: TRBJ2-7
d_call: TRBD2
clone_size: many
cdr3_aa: CSVSGPFDYEQYF
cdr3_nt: TGCAGTGTTAGCGGGCCTTTCGATTACGAGCAGTACTTC

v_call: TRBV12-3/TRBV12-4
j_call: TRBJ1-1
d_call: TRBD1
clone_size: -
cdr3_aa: CASSRGGTVNTEAFF
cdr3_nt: TGTGCCAGCAGTCGTGGGGGGACAGTGAACACTGAAGCTTTCTTT

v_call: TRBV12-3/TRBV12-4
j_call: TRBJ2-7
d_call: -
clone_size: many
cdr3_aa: CASSPLGGLLEQYF
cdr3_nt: TGTGCCAGCAGTCCCCTAGGGGGGCTCTTGGAGCAGTACTTC

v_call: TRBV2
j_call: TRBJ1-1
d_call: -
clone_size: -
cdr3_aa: CASTGGGLFTEAFF
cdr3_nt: TGTGCCAGCACCGGTGGGGGGCTATTCACTGAAGCTTTCTTT

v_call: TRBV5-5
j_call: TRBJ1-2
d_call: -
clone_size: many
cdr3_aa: CASSLSVGDGYTF
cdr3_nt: TGTGCCAGCAGCTTGTCGGTCGGGGATGGCTACACCTTC

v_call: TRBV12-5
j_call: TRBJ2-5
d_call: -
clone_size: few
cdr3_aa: CASGRDSKETQYF
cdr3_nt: TGTGCTAGTGGTCGAGACTCCAAAGAGACCCAGTACTTC

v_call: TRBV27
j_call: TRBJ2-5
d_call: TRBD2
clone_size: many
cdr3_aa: CASSSLTSGGSETQYF
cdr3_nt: TGTGCCAGCAGTTCCCTTACTAGCGGGGGTTCGGAGACCCAGTACTTC

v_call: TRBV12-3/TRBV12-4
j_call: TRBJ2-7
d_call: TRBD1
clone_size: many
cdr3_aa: CASSFGDRGPSEQYF
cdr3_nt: TGTGCCAGCAGTTTTGGGGACAGGGGGCCGTCCGAGCAGTACTTC